What follows describes a single TCR beta chain. The CDR3 contains 14 residues. Germline V gene sequence: CDR1 SGHTA, CDR2 FQGNSA. Trimming shortened V by 2 bases and J by 9 bases, and 14 bases separated the two germline ends. Original processing notes: Amplification of reference gene primers was used by the study to estimate nucleated cell counts. Using immunoSEQ multiplex PCR, the repertoire was profiled, and TCRdb retains in-frame clones only, with some absent. D and trimming come from the DNA, and the V and J calls and clone size come from that table. In the table there are about 270,000 clones, around nine tenths of which are singletons. The sample is drawn from a study of blood T cell repertoires in COVID-19. The wider study: Specimens from acute and convalescent COVID-19 originated in the United States, Italy and Spain. The cDNA or gDNA used as material had been derived from T cells, B-cell-depleted T cells, or PBMCs.

The rearrangement joins TRBV7-2 to TRBJ2-1; tentative D call: TRBD1 (5 bases). The receptor's source is a woman aged 60-75 years who had recovered from COVID-19. The source material was peripheral blood. The CDR3 DNA sequence: TGTGCCAGCAGCTTAAGTTCAAGGGGCGGTGAGCAGTTCTTC. As protein: CASSLSSRGGEQFF.